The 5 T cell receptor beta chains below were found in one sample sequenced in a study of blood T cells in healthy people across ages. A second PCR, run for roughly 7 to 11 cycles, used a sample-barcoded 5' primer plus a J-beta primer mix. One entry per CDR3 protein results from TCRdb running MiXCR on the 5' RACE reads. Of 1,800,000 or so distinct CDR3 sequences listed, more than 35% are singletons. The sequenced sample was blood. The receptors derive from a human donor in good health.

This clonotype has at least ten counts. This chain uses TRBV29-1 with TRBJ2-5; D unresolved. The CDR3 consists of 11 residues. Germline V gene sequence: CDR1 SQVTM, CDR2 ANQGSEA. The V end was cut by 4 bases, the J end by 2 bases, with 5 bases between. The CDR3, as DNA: TGCAGCGTTGCTAGACAAGAGACCCAGTACTTC. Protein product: CSVARQETQYF.

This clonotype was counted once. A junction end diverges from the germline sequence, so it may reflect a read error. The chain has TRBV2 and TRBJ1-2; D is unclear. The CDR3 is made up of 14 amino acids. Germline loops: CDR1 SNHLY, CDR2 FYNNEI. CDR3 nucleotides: TGTGCCGGCAGTACCGACTCGGATTACTATGGCTACACCTTC. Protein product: CAGSTDSDYYGYTF.

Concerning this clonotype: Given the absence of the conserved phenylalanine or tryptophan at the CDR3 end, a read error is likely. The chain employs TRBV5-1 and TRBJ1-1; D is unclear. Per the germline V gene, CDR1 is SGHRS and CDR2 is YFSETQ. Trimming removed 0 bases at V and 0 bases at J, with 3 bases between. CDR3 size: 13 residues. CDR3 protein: CASSLGLNTEAFS. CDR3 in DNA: TGCGCCAGCAGCTTGGGGTTGAACACTGAAGCTTTCTCT.

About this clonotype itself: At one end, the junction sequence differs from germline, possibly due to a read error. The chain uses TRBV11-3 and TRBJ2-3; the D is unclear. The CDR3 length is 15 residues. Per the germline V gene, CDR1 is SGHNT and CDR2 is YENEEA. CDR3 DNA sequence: TGTGCCAGCAGCTTACAGGTCGCGAGCACAGATACGCACTATTTT. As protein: CASSLQVASTDTHYF.

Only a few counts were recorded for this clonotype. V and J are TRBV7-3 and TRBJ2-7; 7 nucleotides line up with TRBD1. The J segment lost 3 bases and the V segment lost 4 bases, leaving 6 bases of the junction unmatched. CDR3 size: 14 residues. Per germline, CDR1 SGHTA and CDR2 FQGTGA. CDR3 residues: CASSSSQGFYEQYF. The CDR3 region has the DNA TGTGCCAGCAGCTCGTCACAGGGGTTCTACGAGCAGTACTTC.